The present TCR beta chain was sequenced within a study of a mutant IDH1 vaccine in newly diagnosed glioma. Profiled with immunoSEQ multiplex PCR; TCRdb holds only in-frame clones, not every one. The table includes approximately 30,000 clones, more than 80% detected once. On this clone itself: The target antigen is unknown.

Specified time point: week 47, end of study. Doses comprised 300 ug of mutant IDH1 20-mer peptide each, plus topical imiquimod. Astrocytomas found in donors were new, WHO grade 3 or 4, IDH1-mutant and ATRX-lost. With 1 base removed from V and 9 bases from J, the gap between germline ends came to 19 bases. The CDR3 is 16 residues long. The germline V gene has CDR1 LGHNA and CDR2 YSLEER. The chain uses TRBV4-3 and TRBJ2-4; tentative D call: TRBD1 (5 bases). The sequence came from a middle-aged woman with glioma. The sample was PBMCs, taken from a glioma patient whose treatment included an IDH1 peptide vaccine. CDR3 loop: CASSQAPQGASGIQYF. In DNA, the CDR3 is TGCGCCAGCAGCCAAGCCCCCCAAGGGGCGTCCGGCATTCAGTACTTC.